The 25 T cell receptor beta chains reported below all come from one sample, sequenced in a study of somatic mutations in cytotoxic T cells in rheumatoid arthritis. Method: immunoSEQ multiplex PCR; TCRdb's copy keeps in-frame clones and lacks some. Of approximately 12,000 clones listed, around 75% were seen once; the top ten hold 22%. The sequenced sample was CD8+ T cells sorted from blood. The source is an adult with rheumatoid arthritis.

The CDR3 region is CASSPSAGLSTEAFF. As DNA, the CDR3 is TGTGCCAGCAGCCCATCGGCAGGGTTATCCACTGAAGCTTTCTTT. The chain is built from TRBV14 and TRBJ1-1; the D gene is possibly TRBD1 (5 bases). Germline loops: CDR1 SGHDN, CDR2 FVKESK. Trimming stripped 4 bases from V and 4 bases from J, with 16 bases between. The CDR3 covers 15 residues.

The rearrangement joins TRBV7-3 to TRBJ2-3, with D possibly matching TRBD2 (6 bases). In germline, CDR1 is SGHTA, CDR2 FQGTGA. The V end lost 5 bases, the J end lost 6 bases, and 21 bases lay between the germline ends. The CDR3 sequence is 16 residues long. The CDR3 loop reads CASSPQGTGSLDTQYF. In nucleotides, the CDR3 is TGTGCCAGCAGCCCGCAAGGAACCGGGAGCCTGGATACGCAGTATTTT.

This clone turned up a few times. This chain joins TRBV13 and TRBJ2-7; D gene unclear. Germline assignment: CDR1 PRHDT and CDR2 FYEKMQ (reference sequence). Trimming pared 5 bases from V and 2 bases from J, leaving 10 bases between. CDR3 size: 13 residues. The CDR3, as DNA: TGTGCCAGCAGCGCACGACTGACCTACGAGCAGTACTTC. Translated, it gives CASSARLTYEQYF.

V is TRBV9 and J is TRBJ2-2; D ambiguous. Germline values: CDR1 SGDLS, CDR2 YYNGEE. The length of the CDR3 is 12 residues. With 3 bases removed from V and 6 bases from J, the gap between germline ends came to 6 bases. CDR3 sequence: CASSARAGELFF. The CDR3 DNA reads as TGTGCCAGCAGCGCCCGGGCCGGGGAGCTGTTTTTT.

The chain recombines TRBV7-8 with TRBJ2-2, with 7 positions matching TRBD2. The CDR3 loop spans 12 amino acids. Germline lookup yields CDR1 SGHVS and CDR2 FQNEAQ. The ends lost 4 bases at V and 7 bases at J; junction bases unmatched: 0. In nucleotides, the CDR3 is TGTGCCAGCAGCTGGACTAGCGGGGAGCTGTTTTTT. Translation: CASSWTSGELFF.

The J gene is TRBJ2-5, the V gene TRBV7-9, with D possibly matching TRBD2 (5 bases). Germline V gene sequence: CDR1 SEHNR, CDR2 FQNEAQ (reference sequence). Trimming removed 7 bases at V and 5 bases at J, with 17 bases between. CDR3 length: 14 amino acids. The CDR3 sequence is CASKADPGMETQYF. CDR3 DNA sequence: TGTGCCAGCAAAGCCGACCCCGGGATGGAGACCCAGTACTTC. Full variable domain (outside the CDR3, taken from reference TRBV7-9 and TRBJ2-5): DTGVSQNPRHKITKRGQNVTFRCDPISEHNRLYWYRQTLGQGPEFLTYFQNEAQLEKSRLLSDRFSAERPKGSFSTLEIQRTEQGDSAMYLCASKADPGMETQYFGPGTRLLVL.

The chain recombines TRBV7-9 with TRBJ2-3; 8 bases match TRBD2. Per germline, CDR1 SEHNR and CDR2 FQNEAQ (reference sequence). The CDR3 is made up of 15 amino acids. Trimming cost V 4 bases and J 2 bases; bases outside gene matches: 5. CDR3 loop: CASSSLAGLTDTQYF. In DNA, the CDR3 is TGTGCCAGCAGCTCATTAGCGGGACTCACAGATACGCAGTATTTT.

CDR3 coding DNA: TGTGCCATCCTTGGGGACAGGGTGAACACTGAAGCTTTCTTT. As protein: CAILGDRVNTEAFF. The chain links TRBV10-3 to TRBJ1-1; 9 nucleotides align to TRBD1. Per the germline V gene, CDR1 is ENHRY and CDR2 is SYGVKD. Trimming removed 8 bases from V and 0 bases from J; junction bases left unmatched: 4. This CDR3 has 14 residues.

This rearrangement joins TRBV5-1 to TRBJ2-1; 12 bases are shared with TRBD2. The CDR3 has 15 residues. The J segment lost 10 bases and the V segment lost 4 bases, leaving 9 bases of the junction unmatched. Germline lookup yields CDR1 SGHRS and CDR2 YFSETQ. The CDR3 DNA sequence: TGCGCCAGCAGCCCTGGACTAGCGGGACCAGGGGAGCAGTTCTTC. It translates to CASSPGLAGPGEQFF.

J is TRBJ1-1 and V is TRBV7-6, with D uncertain. V lost 3 bases, J lost 0 bases, and 8 bases lay in between. The CDR3 runs 14 residues. CDR1 SGHVS and CDR2 FNYEAQ come from the germline V gene. The CDR3 nucleotides are TGTGCCAGCAGCTTGGAACAGATGAACACTGAAGCTTTCTTT. Amino acids: CASSLEQMNTEAFF.

The rearrangement links TRBV27 to TRBJ2-7; no clear D gene. The germline gives CDR1 MNHEY, CDR2 SMNVEV (reference sequence). This CDR3 has 10 amino acids. V was shortened by 3 bases and J by 6 bases, with 3 bases between the two germline ends. The CDR3: CASSFPEQYF. Written as DNA, the CDR3 is TGTGCCAGCAGTTTCCCCGAGCAGTACTTC.

This clone has just a few counts. The rearrangement joins TRBV9 to TRBJ2-2, with D tentatively TRBD1 or TRBD2 (5 bases each). The CDR3 spans 14 residues. CDR1 and CDR2 (germline): SGDLS, YYNGEE. The germline V and J ends were trimmed by 0 bases and 4 bases, with 7 bases remaining between them. The CDR3: CASSVGGTTGELFF. The CDR3 bases are TGTGCCAGCAGCGTAGGGGGGACCACCGGGGAGCTGTTTTTT.

The CDR3 DNA reads TGTGCCAGCAGCTCTTCATCACAGGGCATAACCTCCTACGAGCAGTACTTC. This sequence encodes CASSSSSQGITSYEQYF. This sequence joins TRBV7-9 and TRBJ2-7, with TRBD1 as a possible D gene (6 bases). This CDR3 has 17 amino acids. Trimming removed 4 bases at V and 0 bases at J, with 19 bases between. Germline loops: CDR1 SEHNR, CDR2 FQNEAQ (reference sequence).

This sequence joins TRBV5-6 and TRBJ2-7; TRBD1 or TRBD2 may be the D gene (5 bases each). Germline V gene sequence: CDR1 SGHDT, CDR2 YYEEEE. This CDR3 region has 13 residues. V lost 4 bases and J 2 bases, leaving 10 bases between the germline ends. The CDR3 DNA reads as TGTGCCAGCAGCACGGGGCGGGCCTACGAGCAGTACTTC. This sequence encodes CASSTGRAYEQYF.

V usage is TRBV9 and J usage is TRBJ1-1, with no clear D. There are 14 residues in the CDR3. CDR1 is SGDLS and CDR2 is YYNGEE in the germline V gene. V was pared by 0 bases and J by 4 bases, with 10 bases between. The CDR3 loop reads CASSVAQLGTEAFF. The CDR3 DNA is TGTGCCAGCAGCGTAGCGCAGCTAGGCACTGAAGCTTTCTTT.

This clone was picked up a small number of times. The J gene is TRBJ1-5, the V gene TRBV19, with D hard to call. This CDR3 contains 15 residues. The ends were cut back, 3 bases at V and 0 bases at J, with 9 bases in the middle. The V gene's germline CDR1 is LNHDA and CDR2 SQIVND (reference sequence). CDR3 sequence (DNA): TGTGCCAGTAGTATCGGTCTCTATAGCAATCAGCCCCAGCATTTT. As protein: CASSIGLYSNQPQHF.

V and J are TRBV5-1 and TRBJ2-7; D uncertain. The germline V gene encodes CDR1 SGHRS and CDR2 YFSETQ. V was shortened by 0 bases and J by 3 bases, with 7 bases between the two germline ends. CDR3 size: 13 residues. For the CDR3, the DNA is TGCGCCAGCAGCTTGGCCAACAACTACGAGCAGTACTTC. This codes for CASSLANNYEQYF. Filled out from reference TRBV5-1 and TRBJ2-7, the complete variable domain reads KAGVTQTPRYLIKTRGQQVTLSCSPISGHRSVSWYQQTPGQGLQFLFEYFSETQRNKGNFPGRFSGRQFSNSRSEMNVSTLELGDSALYLCASSLANNYEQYFGPGTRLTVT.

The chain is built from TRBV28 and TRBJ2-3, with D uncertain. CDR1 is MDHEN and CDR2 is SYDVKM in the germline V gene. V was trimmed by 8 bases and J by 1 base, leaving 16 bases between them. CDR3 length equals 15 residues. CDR3 region: CASGEMGSRTDTQYF. The CDR3 DNA reads TGTGCCAGCGGCGAGATGGGGTCTCGCACAGATACGCAGTATTTT.

V usage is TRBV4-1 and J usage is TRBJ2-1, with 7 bases that match TRBD2. Looked up from germline, CDR1 is MGHRA and CDR2 is YSYEKL. With 0 bases clipped from V and 7 bases from J, the junction kept 6 bases outside the gene matches. The CDR3 has 15 amino acids. CDR3 sequence reads: CASSQEAGFWNEQFF. In DNA, the CDR3 is TGCGCCAGCAGCCAAGAAGCGGGGTTTTGGAATGAGCAGTTCTTC.

The rearrangement uses TRBV9 and TRBJ2-1, with D perhaps matching TRBD2 (5 bases). CDR3 length: 15 residues. Germline-derived CDR1 and CDR2 are SGDLS and YYNGEE. Trimming stripped 2 bases from V and 5 bases from J, with 14 bases between. The CDR3 nucleotides are TGTGCCAGCAGCGTTTCCGGGATCCAGAACAATGAGCAGTTCTTC. It yields the protein CASSVSGIQNNEQFF.

In DNA form, the CDR3 reads TGTGCCAGCAGCACCCCGGACGGGGATGAGCAGTTCTTC. Protein sequence: CASSTPDGDEQFF. The genes are TRBV7-2 and TRBJ2-1; possibly TRBD2 for D (5 bases). This CDR3 is 13 amino acids long. The V gene's germline CDR1 is SGHTA and CDR2 FQGNSA. The ends were cut back, 5 bases at V and 8 bases at J, with 13 bases in the middle. Supplemented by reference TRBV7-2 and TRBJ2-1, the full variable domain reads GAGVSQSPSNKVTEKGKDVELRCDPISGHTALYWYRQSLGQGLEFLIYFQGNSAPDKSGLPSDRFSAERTGGSVSTLTIQRTQQEDSAVYLCASSTPDGDEQFFGPGTRLTVL.

The rearrangement uses TRBV27 and TRBJ2-7; tentatively, D is TRBD2 (5 bases). The V and J ends lost 5 bases and 3 bases respectively, with 14 bases between them. There are 14 residues in the CDR3. Germline V gene lookup returns CDR1 MNHEY and CDR2 SMNVEV (reference sequence). The CDR3 spells CASSLAGPIYEQYF. The CDR3 DNA follows: TGTGCCAGCAGTCTCGCGGGTCCCATCTACGAGCAGTACTTC.

This clone was observed a few times. V is TRBV6-1 and J is TRBJ2-3, with D possibly being TRBD1 or TRBD2 (5 bases each). Per germline, CDR1 MNHNS and CDR2 SASEGT. V was clipped by 2 bases and J by 9 bases, with 24 bases between them. CDR3 length: 17 amino acids. CDR3 sequence (DNA): TGTGCCAGCAGTGAACAGGGACCGCTTTCCCTGCTAGGCACGCAGTATTTT. Translated: CASSEQGPLSLLGTQYF.

This clone showed up just a few times. The V and J genes are TRBV6-1 and TRBJ2-7; 7 nucleotides line up with TRBD2. CDR1 and CDR2 (germline): MNHNS, SASEGT. The CDR3 length is 17 residues. Trimming removed 6 bases from V and 4 bases from J; junction bases left unmatched: 18. The CDR3 sequence is CASREPTGAGFTYEQYF. CDR3 in DNA: TGTGCCAGCAGGGAACCCACGGGAGCGGGGTTCACGTACGAGCAGTACTTC.

The table lists this clone with a few counts. The chain carries TRBV7-9 and TRBJ2-2; 7 bases fit TRBD1. From germline, CDR1 is SEHNR and CDR2 FQNEAQ (reference sequence). V dropped 6 bases and J dropped 4; count of bases not matched to a gene: 14. The CDR3 extends over 17 amino acids. The CDR3 spells CASRPGTAPRGTGELFF. For the CDR3, the DNA is TGTGCCAGCAGGCCCGGGACAGCTCCTCGGGGCACCGGGGAGCTGTTTTTT.